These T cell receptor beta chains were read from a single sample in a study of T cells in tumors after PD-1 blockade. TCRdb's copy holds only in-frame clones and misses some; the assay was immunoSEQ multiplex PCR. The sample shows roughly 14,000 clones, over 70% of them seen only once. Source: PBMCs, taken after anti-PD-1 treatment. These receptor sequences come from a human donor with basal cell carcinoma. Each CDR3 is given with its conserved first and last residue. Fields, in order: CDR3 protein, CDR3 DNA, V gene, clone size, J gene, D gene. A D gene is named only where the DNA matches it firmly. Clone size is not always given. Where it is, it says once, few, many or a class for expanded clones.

CDR3: CASSMWGGAKNIQYF
DNA: TGTGCCAGTAGTATGTGGGGCGGGGCCAAAAACATTCAGTACTTC
V: TRBV19
size: once
J: TRBJ2-4
D: .

CDR3: CASSLAASASYEQYF
DNA: TGTGCCAGCAGCTTGGCGGCTAGCGCCTCCTACGAGCAGTACTTC
V: TRBV5-5
size: .
J: TRBJ2-7
D: .

CDR3: CASSLGGNTIYF
DNA: TGTGCCAGCAGCTTAGGTGGAAACACCATATATTTT
V: TRBV13
size: .
J: TRBJ1-3
D: .

CDR3: CASSLSAGTEAFF
DNA: TGTGCCAGCAGCTTATCAGCCGGGACTGAAGCTTTCTTT
V: TRBV13
size: .
J: TRBJ1-1
D: .

CDR3: CPSSDGGARVGSSYNEQFF
DNA: TGTCCCAGCAGTGACGGGGGGGCGCGGGTGGGGAGCTCCTACAATGAGCAGTTCTTC
V: TRBV2
size: .
J: TRBJ2-1
D: TRBD2

CDR3: CASSLGQGNRPQHF
DNA: TGTGCCAGCAGCCTCGGACAGGGGAATCGGCCCCAGCATTTT
V: TRBV7-9
size: .
J: TRBJ1-5
D: TRBD1

CDR3: CASSLQDSYGYTF
DNA: TGCGCCAGCAGCTTGCAGGACTCCTATGGCTACACCTTC
V: TRBV5-1
size: .
J: TRBJ1-2
D: .

CDR3: CASSTRDRGTDEQFF
DNA: TGCGCCAGCAGCACCCGGGACAGGGGTACGGATGAGCAGTTCTTC
V: TRBV5-1
size: .
J: TRBJ2-1
D: TRBD1

CDR3: CASSPAAATYEQYF
DNA: TGTGCCAGCTCACCGGCGGCAGCTACCTACGAGCAGTACTTC
V: TRBV18
size: .
J: TRBJ2-7
D: .

CDR3: CASRRTSGSYNEQFF
DNA: TGTGCCAGCAGAAGGACTAGCGGGTCTTACAATGAGCAGTTCTTC
V: TRBV7-2
size: .
J: TRBJ2-1
D: TRBD2

CDR3: CACCYGGAGVGSSYNEQFF
DNA: TGTGCCTGCTGTTACGGGGGGGCGGGGGTGGGGAGCTCCTACAATGAGCAGTTCTTC
V: TRBV6-7
size: once
J: TRBJ2-1
D: TRBD2

CDR3: CASSSSNSPLHF
DNA: TGTGCCAGCAGTTCTTCTAATTCACCCCTCCACTTT
V: TRBV12-3/TRBV12-4
size: .
J: TRBJ1-6
D: .

CDR3: CASSLGTGARTLHF
DNA: TGCGCCAGCAGCCTCGGGACGGGGGCGAGGACCCTCCACTTT
V: TRBV5-1
size: .
J: TRBJ1-6
D: .

CDR3: CASSSTRSYGYTF
DNA: TGTGCCAGCAGTTCTACAAGATCCTATGGCTACACCTTC
V: TRBV6-6
size: few
J: TRBJ1-2
D: .

CDR3: CASSLAGETQYF
DNA: TGCGCCAGCAGCTTGGCCGGGGAGACCCAGTACTTC
V: TRBV5-1
size: .
J: TRBJ2-5
D: .

CDR3: CASSSSGLSTKETQYF
DNA: TGTGCCAGCAGCTCCTCCGGGCTGAGCACAAAAGAGACCCAGTACTTC
V: TRBV5-6
size: once
J: TRBJ2-5
D: .